Listed below are T cell receptor beta chains from one sample, sequenced in a study of beta chain features in type 1 diabetes. This table comes from immunoSEQ multiplex PCR, and its TCRdb copy is limited to in-frame clones, with some not included. The data show 53,000 or so clones, about three fifths seen once. The source material was stem cell memory CD4+ T cells from blood. The receptors derive from a woman younger than 45 with type 1 diabetes. CDR3s leave out the opening cysteine and the closing phenylalanine or tryptophan.

j_call v_call cdr3_aa
TRBJ1-5 TRBV7-3 ASSLTTDQPQH
TRBJ1-1 TRBV15 ATSSFRQANTEAF
TRBJ2-1 TRBV15 ATSRESGSYNEQF
TRBJ2-5 TRBV6-5 ASSYTSGSGETQY
TRBJ2-1 TRBV9 ASSVVGGYNEQF
TRBJ1-2 TRBV5-4 ASSLDPGYGYT
TRBJ2-7 TRBV6-1 ASSERRPGYEQY
TRBJ2-5 TRBV27 ASSPIDRGSETQY
TRBJ2-7 TRBV29-1 SVADRGRSPAYEQY
TRBJ1-2 TRBV28 ASKTEGTILSYGYT
TRBJ1-2 TRBV27 ASSWAAGENYGYT